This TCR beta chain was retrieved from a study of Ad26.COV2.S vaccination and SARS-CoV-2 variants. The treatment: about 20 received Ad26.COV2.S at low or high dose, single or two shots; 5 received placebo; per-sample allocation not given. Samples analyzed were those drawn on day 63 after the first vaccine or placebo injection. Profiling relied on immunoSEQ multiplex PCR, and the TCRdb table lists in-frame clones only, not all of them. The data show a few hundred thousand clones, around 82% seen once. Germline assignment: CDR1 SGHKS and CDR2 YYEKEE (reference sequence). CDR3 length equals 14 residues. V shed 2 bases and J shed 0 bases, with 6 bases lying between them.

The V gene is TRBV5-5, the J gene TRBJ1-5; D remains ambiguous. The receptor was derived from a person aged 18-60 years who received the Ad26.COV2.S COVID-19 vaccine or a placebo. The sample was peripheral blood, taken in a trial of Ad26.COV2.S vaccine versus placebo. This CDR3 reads CASSFFYSNQPQHF. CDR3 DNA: TGTGCCAGCAGCTTCTTTTATAGCAATCAGCCCCAGCATTTT.